The clone carrying this T cell receptor (beta chain) appeared a single time. Its antigen is not known. Germline V gives CDR1 SGHNT, CDR2 YENEEA. The V and J ends lost 0 bases and 5 bases, in that order; junction bases with no gene match: 6. This CDR3 is 17 amino acids long. The PCR employed 60 Vbeta primers together with 13 Jbeta primers. Sequenced by immunoSEQ multiplex PCR; TCRdb stores in-frame clones only, minus some. The sample yields around 150,000 clones, roughly 74% seen once. The source of the sample is a study of cytomegalovirus exposure and HLA in healthy donors. General study results and limits: Some TCR beta chains (approximately 180 of them) were listed as cytomegalovirus-associated.

The sequencing sample was made of PBMCs. The chain has TRBV11-3 and TRBJ2-1; 11 bases map to TRBD2. This receptor was obtained from a woman in her 40s in good health and CMV-seropositive. The CDR3 sequence is CASSLDRLAGGNNEQFF. CDR3 sequence (DNA): TGTGCCAGCAGCTTAGATAGGCTAGCGGGAGGTAACAATGAGCAGTTCTTC.